Listed below are T cell receptor beta chains from one sample, sequenced in a study of control samples from healthy donors and cancer patients. Clones were read by immunoSEQ multiplex PCR, and TCRdb kept only the in-frame ones, dropping some. The sample includes approximately 13,000 clones, about 92% of them seen just once. The sequenced material came from PBMCs. Receptor source: a man older than 75 with lung cancer. The CDR3 runs from the conserved cysteine through the conserved F or W. The D gene is left open where the match is weak. Part of the rows lack a size; the others show once, few, many or a class for expanded clones.

J: TRBJ1-1
D: -
V: TRBV3-1/TRBV3-2
size: once
length: 11
DNA: TGTGCCAGCAGCCAAGGCAGAATGAGTTTCTTT
CDR3: CASSQGRMSFF

J: TRBJ1-1
D: -
V: TRBV12-3/TRBV12-4
size: -
length: 13
DNA: TGTGCCAGCAGCTATAACCTGAACACTGAAGCTTTCTTT
CDR3: CASSYNLNTEAFF

J: TRBJ1-2
D: -
V: TRBV4-3
size: -
length: 16
DNA: TGCGCCAGCAGCCAAGATCGGCAGTCGGCGGGATTTGGCTACACCTTC
CDR3: CASSQDRQSAGFGYTF

J: TRBJ1-3
D: -
V: TRBV7-2
size: -
length: 17
DNA: TGTGCCAGCAGCCCACCCGCAGGGGAGGAATCTGGAAACACCATATATTTT
CDR3: CASSPPAGEESGNTIYF

J: TRBJ2-3
D: -
V: TRBV7-6
size: -
length: 15
DNA: TGTGCCAGCAGCCCCCTGTCGGGGGAGGCAGATACGCAGTATTTT
CDR3: CASSPLSGEADTQYF

J: TRBJ2-5
D: -
V: TRBV11-2
size: few
length: 14
DNA: TGTGCCAGCAGCTTACTAGCAGGGCAAGAGACCCAGTACTTC
CDR3: CASSLLAGQETQYF

J: TRBJ1-5
D: TRBD1
V: TRBV19
size: -
length: 15
DNA: TGTGCCAGTAGTCGGGACAGGGGACGAGATCAGCCCCAGCATTTT
CDR3: CASSRDRGRDQPQHF

J: TRBJ1-6
D: TRBD1
V: TRBV4-1
size: -
length: 16
DNA: TGCGCCAGCAGCCAACTCCGGGACAGCTTCAAGTCACCCCTCCACTTT
CDR3: CASSQLRDSFKSPLHF

J: TRBJ2-7
D: -
V: TRBV29-1
size: -
length: 11
DNA: TGCAGCGTTGAAGATCCGGGCGAGCAGTACTTC
CDR3: CSVEDPGEQYF

J: TRBJ1-1
D: TRBD1
V: TRBV7-9
size: -
length: 15
DNA: TGTGCCAGCAGCTTAGGAGGGACAGGGTTGCGGGAAGCTTTCTTT
CDR3: CASSLGGTGLREAFF

J: TRBJ1-5
D: TRBD1
V: TRBV28
size: few
length: 17
DNA: TGTGCCAGCAGTTTATACAGGGGAAGAAATAGCAATCAGCCCCAGCATTTT
CDR3: CASSLYRGRNSNQPQHF

J: TRBJ1-4
D: -
V: TRBV18
size: once
length: 18
DNA: TGTGCCAGCTCACCACCGGAGGAAGGGGCTCGAATTAATGAAAAACTGTTTTTT
CDR3: CASSPPEEGARINEKLFF

J: TRBJ2-1
D: TRBD1
V: TRBV5-1
size: -
length: 15
DNA: TGCGCCAGCGCTGCGGGACAGGGGGCCAACAATGAGCAGTTCTTC
CDR3: CASAAGQGANNEQFF

J: TRBJ1-1
D: TRBD1
V: TRBV5-1
size: -
length: 16
DNA: TGCGCCAGCAGCGCAGGGGGGAGCCGGATGCGTACTGAAGCTTTCTTT
CDR3: CASSAGGSRMRTEAFF

J: TRBJ1-1
D: -
V: TRBV3-1/TRBV3-2
size: -
length: 13
DNA: TGTGCCAGCAGCCAGGGGGAGGGGAATGAAGCTTTCTTT
CDR3: CASSQGEGNEAFF

J: TRBJ2-1
D: -
V: TRBV18
size: once
length: 14
DNA: TGTGCCAGCTCACTTGCCAACTCCTACAATGAGCAGTTCTTC
CDR3: CASSLANSYNEQFF

J: TRBJ1-3
D: -
V: TRBV6-5
size: once
length: 14
DNA: TGTGCCAGCAGTTACGGCCAGCCGGGAAACACCATATATTTT
CDR3: CASSYGQPGNTIYF

J: TRBJ1-4
D: -
V: TRBV19
size: -
length: 13
DNA: TGTGCCAGTAGGGACGGAAATAATGAAAAACTGTTTTTT
CDR3: CASRDGNNEKLFF

J: TRBJ1-1
D: -
V: TRBV5-1
size: -
length: 14
DNA: TGCGCCAGCAGCTTGGAAACCGCGAGCTCTGAAGCTTTCTTT
CDR3: CASSLETASSEAFF

J: TRBJ1-1
D: TRBD1
V: TRBV2
size: -
length: 16
DNA: TGTGCCAGCAGTGAAAGGGGGACAGGTTCTTACACTGAAGCTTTCTTT
CDR3: CASSERGTGSYTEAFF

J: TRBJ2-4
D: -
V: TRBV27
size: -
length: 15
DNA: TGTGCCAGCAGCGACAATAGCCGAGCCAAAAACATTCAGTACTTC
CDR3: CASSDNSRAKNIQYF

J: TRBJ1-5
D: -
V: TRBV9
size: -
length: 13
DNA: TGTGCCAGCAGCGTAGATGGCAATCAGCCCCAGCATTTT
CDR3: CASSVDGNQPQHF

J: TRBJ1-2
D: -
V: TRBV5-1
size: -
length: 15
DNA: TGCGCCAGCAGCCCCCACGGGACGTTTAGCTATGGCTACACCTTC
CDR3: CASSPHGTFSYGYTF